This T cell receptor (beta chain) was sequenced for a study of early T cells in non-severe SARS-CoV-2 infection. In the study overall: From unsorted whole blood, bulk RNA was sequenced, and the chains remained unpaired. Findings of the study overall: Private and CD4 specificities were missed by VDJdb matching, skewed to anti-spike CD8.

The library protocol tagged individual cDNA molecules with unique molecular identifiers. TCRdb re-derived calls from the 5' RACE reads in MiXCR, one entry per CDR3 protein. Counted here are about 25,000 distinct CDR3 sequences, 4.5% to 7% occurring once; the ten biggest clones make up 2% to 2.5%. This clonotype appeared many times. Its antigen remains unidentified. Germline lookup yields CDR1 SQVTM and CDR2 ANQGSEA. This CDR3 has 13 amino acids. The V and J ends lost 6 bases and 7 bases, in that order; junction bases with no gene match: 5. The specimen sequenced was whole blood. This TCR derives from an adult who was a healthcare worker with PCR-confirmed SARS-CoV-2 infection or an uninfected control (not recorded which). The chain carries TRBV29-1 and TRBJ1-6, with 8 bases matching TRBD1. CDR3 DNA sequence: TGCAGCGTCCGACAGGGGCGAAATTCACCCCTCCACTTT. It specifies CSVRQGRNSPLHF.